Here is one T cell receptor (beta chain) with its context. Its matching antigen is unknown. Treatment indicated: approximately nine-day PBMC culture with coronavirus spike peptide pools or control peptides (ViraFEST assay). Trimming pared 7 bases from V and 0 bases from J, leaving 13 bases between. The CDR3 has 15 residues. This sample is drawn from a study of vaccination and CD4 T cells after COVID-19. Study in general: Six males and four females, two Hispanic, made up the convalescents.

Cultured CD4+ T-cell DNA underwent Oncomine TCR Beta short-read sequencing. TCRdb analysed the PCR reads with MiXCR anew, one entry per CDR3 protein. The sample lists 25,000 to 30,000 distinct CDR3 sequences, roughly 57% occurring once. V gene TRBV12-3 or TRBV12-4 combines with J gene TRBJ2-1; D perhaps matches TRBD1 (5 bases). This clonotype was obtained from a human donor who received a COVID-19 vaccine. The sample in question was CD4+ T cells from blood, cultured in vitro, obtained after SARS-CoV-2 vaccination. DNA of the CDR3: TGTGCCAGCATCAGGGTCTTGGGCTCCTACAATGAGCAGTTCTTC. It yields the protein CASIRVLGSYNEQFF.